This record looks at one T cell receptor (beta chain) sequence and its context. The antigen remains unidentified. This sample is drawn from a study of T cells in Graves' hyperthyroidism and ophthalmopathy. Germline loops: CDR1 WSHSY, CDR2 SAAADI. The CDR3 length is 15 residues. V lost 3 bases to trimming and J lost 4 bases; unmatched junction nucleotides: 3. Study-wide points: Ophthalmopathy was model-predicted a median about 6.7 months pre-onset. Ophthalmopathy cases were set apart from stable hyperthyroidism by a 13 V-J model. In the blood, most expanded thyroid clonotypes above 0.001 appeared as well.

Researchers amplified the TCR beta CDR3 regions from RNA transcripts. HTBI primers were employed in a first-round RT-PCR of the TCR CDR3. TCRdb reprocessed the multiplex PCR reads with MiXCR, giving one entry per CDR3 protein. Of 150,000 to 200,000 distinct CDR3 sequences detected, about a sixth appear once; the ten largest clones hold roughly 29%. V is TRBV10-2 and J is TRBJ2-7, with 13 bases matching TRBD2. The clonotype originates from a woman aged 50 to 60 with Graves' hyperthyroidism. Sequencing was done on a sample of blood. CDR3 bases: TGCGCCAGCAGTGACTGGACTAGCGGGGGATACGAGCAGTACTTC. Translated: CASSDWTSGGYEQYF.